A single sample gave rise to the 24 T cell receptor beta chains below, sequenced in a study of regulatory T cells in long-lasting Graves disease (TCRdb year 2021). The library was obtained by multiplex PCR. The reads were generated on an Illumina HiSeq 4000. To build TCR beta libraries, CDR3 regions were amplified by Arm-PCR using iRepertoire HTBI primers. Clones were called with MiXCR by TCRdb after fastp trimmed the public reads at Q25, and only in-frame beta chains were retained. One record per CDR3 amino acid sequence lists the most common genes and DNA. The sample has about half a million distinct CDR3 sequences on record, about 20% of them singletons. In total, the top ten clones hold over 10% of the sample. What this sample's time point label stands for: persistent/refractory GD, antithyroid drugs over 5 years with positive TRAb. RNA was extracted from PBMCs in TRIzol for both TCR sequencing and RNA sequencing.

Sequenced here: peripheral blood mononuclear cells (PBMCs), sampled when the disease was refractory, from a patient treated with antithyroid drugs. The receptor source for this set is a female donor with Graves disease.

This clonotype was counted ten times or more. The chain combines TRBV2 with TRBJ1-5; D remains ambiguous. V was clipped by 3 bases and J by 1 base, with 4 bases between them. Germline-derived CDR1 and CDR2 are SNHLY and FYNNEI. The CDR3 loop spans 13 amino acids. As DNA, the CDR3 is TGTGCCAGCAGTGACATAAGCAATCAGCCCCAGCATTTT. As protein: CASSDISNQPQHF.

The chain couples TRBV20-1 to TRBJ1-3, with a possible D match to TRBD1 (5 bases). The CDR3 is made up of 14 amino acids. Looked up from germline, CDR1 is DFQATT and CDR2 is SNEGSKA (reference sequence). Trimming pared 3 bases from V and 0 bases from J, leaving 9 bases between. DNA of the CDR3: TGCAGTGCTAGGTCGGGGGGCTCTGGAAACACCATATATTTT. Translating it yields CSARSGGSGNTIYF.

The rearrangement uses TRBV19 and TRBJ2-7; D remains ambiguous. V was pared by 5 bases and J by 4 bases, with 12 bases between. Germline CDR1 and CDR2: LNHDA and SQIVND (reference sequence). The length of the CDR3 is 13 residues. Here the CDR3 DNA reads TGTGCCAGTAGTCCCCGCGGTCTTTACGAGCAGTACTTC. This sequence encodes CASSPRGLYEQYF.

The sample holds a few counts of this clonotype. J is TRBJ1-1 and V is TRBV30, with D tentatively TRBD1 (6 bases). The CDR3 is 14 residues long. Trimming left V 3 bases short and J 4 bases short, with 15 bases between. Germline assignment: CDR1 GTSNPN and CDR2 SVGIG (reference sequence). The CDR3 reads CAWSQTGLSTEAFF. For the CDR3, the DNA is TGTGCCTGGAGCCAAACAGGGTTGAGCACTGAAGCTTTCTTT.

The chain is built from TRBV9 and TRBJ2-6; 9 bases match TRBD1. J gave up 0 bases and V 0 bases, and 7 bases lay outside the gene matches. This CDR3 has 19 residues. CDR1 is SGDLS and CDR2 is YYNGEE in the germline V gene. The CDR3 loop reads CASSVEARQGVSGANVLTF. CDR3 nucleotides: TGTGCCAGCAGCGTAGAGGCGAGACAGGGGGTCTCTGGGGCCAACGTCCTGACTTTC.

This clonotype has a handful of counts. The chain recombines TRBV7-2 with TRBJ2-2; a possible D gene is TRBD1 (6 bases). This CDR3 has 16 amino acids. V was cut by 3 bases and J by 6 bases, with 17 bases left in between. Germline values: CDR1 SGHTA, CDR2 FQGNSA. DNA of the CDR3: TGTGCCAGCAGCTTCACAGGGTTTCTGGGCGCCGGGGAGCTGTTTTTT. The encoded protein is CASSFTGFLGAGELFF.

This clonotype occurred many times. The CDR3 DNA reads TGTGCCAGCAGCTTATCAGAACAGGCCTACACCTTC. Translation: CASSLSEQAYTF. The chain couples TRBV11-1 to TRBJ1-2; D may be TRBD1 (5 bases). This CDR3 is built from 12 residues. Trimming removed 2 bases at V and 10 bases at J, with 11 bases between. The V gene's germline CDR1 is SGHAT and CDR2 FQDESV (reference sequence).

This clonotype was counted a single time. The CDR3 end shows no conserved phenylalanine or tryptophan, and so a read error is likely. V is TRBV7-9 and J is TRBJ2-7; 9 bases are a match to TRBD1. Germline CDR1 is SEHNR and CDR2 is FQNEAQ (reference sequence). The CDR3 sequence is 12 residues long. V shed 5 bases, J shed 6 bases, and the junction held 2 bases outside the gene matches. CDR3 residues: CASSKQGAEQYY. Written as DNA, the CDR3 is TGTGCCAGCAGCAAACAGGGGGCCGAGCAGTACTAC.

This chain connects TRBV7-8 to TRBJ2-1; D is unresolved. The CDR3 has 13 amino acids. With 1 base removed from V and 9 bases from J, the gap between germline ends came to 10 bases. The V gene's germline CDR1 is SGHVS and CDR2 FQNEAQ. The DNA for the CDR3 is TGTGCCAGCAGCTTAGTGCGTGAAGGTGAGCAGTTCTTC. It is translated as CASSLVREGEQFF.

J is TRBJ1-2 and V is TRBV30; no reliable D call. The V end lost 6 bases, the J end lost 0 bases, and 11 bases lay between the germline ends. The CDR3 totals 13 residues. The germline gives CDR1 GTSNPN, CDR2 SVGIG (reference sequence). CDR3 amino acids: CACPRDSNYGYTF. Here the CDR3 DNA reads TGTGCCTGCCCCCGGGATTCTAACTATGGCTACACCTTC.

V and J are TRBV6-1 and TRBJ2-7, with D possibly being TRBD1 or TRBD2 (6 bases each). The CDR3 contains 13 residues. Germline V gives CDR1 MNHNS, CDR2 SASEGT. Trimming cost V 10 bases and J 5 bases, with 18 bases left between them. CDR3 in amino acids: CATLERGANEQYF. The CDR3 bases are TGTGCCACCCTAGAGAGGGGGGCCAACGAGCAGTACTTC.

This clonotype was seen repeatedly, ten times or more. This sequence joins TRBV6-5 and TRBJ1-5; D is unclear. Trimming pared 0 bases from V and 3 bases from J, leaving 9 bases between. The CDR3 covers 15 residues. Per germline, CDR1 MNHEY and CDR2 SVGAGI. CDR3 nucleotide sequence: TGTGCCAGCAGTTACTCGCCCAGTTCCAATCAGCCCCAGCATTTT. Its translation: CASSYSPSSNQPQHF.

The sample holds many counts of this clonotype. The V gene is TRBV7-9, the J gene TRBJ1-1; D unclear. Germline V gene sequence: CDR1 SEHNR, CDR2 FQNEAQ (reference sequence). Trimming removed 1 base at V and 5 bases at J, with 8 bases between. The CDR3 loop spans 13 amino acids. CDR3 sequence (DNA): TGTGCCAGCAGCTTAGTAGGAGTGACTGAAGCTTTCTTT. Its protein product is CASSLVGVTEAFF.

J is TRBJ2-6 and V is TRBV2; the D is unclear. V was trimmed by 5 bases and J by 0 bases, leaving 11 bases between them. There are 16 residues in the CDR3. The germline V gene encodes CDR1 SNHLY and CDR2 FYNNEI. The CDR3 loop is CASSPSLGSGANVLTF. In DNA form, the CDR3 reads TGTGCCAGCAGTCCCAGCCTGGGCTCTGGGGCCAACGTCCTGACTTTC.

The chain has TRBV6-1 and TRBJ2-7; the D gene is possibly TRBD2 (7 bases). Germline V CDR1 and CDR2: MNHNS, SASEGT. The CDR3 contains 14 residues. The ends were cut back, 10 bases at V and 3 bases at J, with 19 bases in the middle. The CDR3 spells CATAEGGLVYEQYF. CDR3 bases: TGTGCCACCGCTGAGGGGGGGCTAGTCTACGAGCAGTACTTC.

Ten or more counts support this clonotype. V gene TRBV7-3 combines with J gene TRBJ1-1; the D is unclear. The V and J ends lost 5 bases and 2 bases respectively, with 9 bases between them. The CDR3 contains 13 residues. The V gene's germline CDR1 is SGHTA and CDR2 FQGTGA. CDR3 sequence reads: CASSKQPNTEAFF. DNA of the CDR3: TGTGCCAGCAGCAAGCAGCCAAACACTGAAGCTTTCTTT.

At least ten counts were recorded for this clonotype. The genes are TRBV7-2 and TRBJ1-5, with a weak D call TRBD1 (5 bases). The germline V gene encodes CDR1 SGHTA and CDR2 FQGNSA. Trimming removed 5 bases from V and 7 bases from J, with 15 bases in between. The CDR3 contains 14 residues. In DNA, the CDR3 is TGTGCCAGCAGCCCAGTGGCAGGGCGGCAGCCCCAGCATTTT. Its translation: CASSPVAGRQPQHF.

The chain links TRBV3-1 to TRBJ2-3; the D call may be TRBD1 or TRBD2 (6 bases each). Germline CDR1 LGHDT, CDR2 YNNKEL (reference sequence). This CDR3 is built from 16 residues. V gave up 0 bases and J gave up 6 bases, with 16 bases separating them. The DNA for the CDR3 is TGTGCCAGCAGCCAAGATTGGAAGGGGGGCCAGGATACGCAGTATTTT. It encodes CASSQDWKGGQDTQYF.

Turning to this clonotype: The conserved final phenylalanine or tryptophan is absent from the CDR3, which likely points to a read error. The chain links TRBV12-3 or TRBV12-4 to TRBJ1-1; D is ambiguous. The CDR3 covers 15 residues. V lost 5 bases to trimming and J lost 4 bases, with 17 bases between them. The CDR3 sequence: CASSGPRAASTEAFL. Here the CDR3 DNA reads TGTGCCAGCAGTGGCCCTAGGGCAGCTAGCACTGAAGCTTTCCTT.

This chain uses TRBV18 with TRBJ2-7; the D gene is possibly TRBD1 (5 bases). CDR1 is KGHSH, CDR2 LQKENI, per germline. V lost 4 bases and J lost 6, with 10 bases in between. This CDR3 comprises 12 residues. CDR3 sequence: CASSQGRAEQYF. CDR3 coding DNA: TGTGCCAGCTCACAAGGCAGGGCCGAGCAGTACTTC. Using reference TRBV18 and TRBJ2-7 for the parts outside the CDR3, the full variable domain is NAGVMQNPRHLVRRRGQEARLRCSPMKGHSHVYWYRQLPEEGLKFMVYLQKENIIDESGMPKERFSAEFPKEGPSILRIQQVVRGDSAAYFCASSQGRAEQYFGPGTRLTVT.

In this sample, this clonotype turned up many times. This rearrangement joins TRBV7-9 to TRBJ1-1; D unresolved. V was shortened by 1 base and J by 10 bases, with 7 bases between the two germline ends. CDR1 SEHNR and CDR2 FQNEAQ come from the germline V gene (reference sequence). The length of the CDR3 is 11 residues. The CDR3 sequence: CASSLEEAAFF. The CDR3 region has the DNA TGTGCCAGCAGCTTAGAAGAGGCAGCTTTCTTT.

In the case of this clonotype: This may be a read error: a much more frequent sequence differs by one nucleotide. The chain couples TRBV6-1 to TRBJ1-1; D possibly corresponds to TRBD1 (5 bases). V was pared by 8 bases and J by 3 bases, with 10 bases between. CDR3 length: 12 amino acids. CDR1 and CDR2 from the germline V gene are MNHNS and SASEGT. In nucleotides, the CDR3 is TGTGCCAGCTGGGGGATGGACACTGAAGCTTTCTTT. Translated: CASWGMDTEAFF.

With respect to this clonotype: Lacking the conserved final phenylalanine or tryptophan, this CDR3 likely reflects a read error. The V and J genes are TRBV29-1 and TRBJ1-1, with D uncertain. The V end lost 7 bases, the J end lost 0 bases, and 12 bases lay between the germline ends. The CDR3 totals 13 residues. Germline V gives CDR1 SQVTM, CDR2 ANQGSEA. CDR3: CSAGRQVNTEAFL. The CDR3 DNA is TGCAGCGCCGGAAGGCAGGTGAACACTGAAGCTTTCCTT.

V is TRBV6-9 and J is TRBJ2-5; D is possibly TRBD2 (6 bases). The CDR3 has 15 amino acids. Germline V gives CDR1 MNHGY, CDR2 SVAAGI. Trimming left V 3 bases short and J 3 bases short, with 14 bases between. In DNA form, the CDR3 reads TGTGCCAGCAGTTACTCTGGGGGGTCGGAAGAGACCCAGTACTTC. It encodes CASSYSGGSEETQYF.